Listed below are T cell receptor beta chains from one sample, sequenced in a study of blood T cell repertoires in COVID-19. Clones were sequenced by immunoSEQ multiplex PCR, and TCRdb holds only the in-frame ones, with some missing. The data hold 200,000 to 250,000 clones, with over 80% observed a single time. The sample taken for sequencing was peripheral blood. These receptors all come from a man younger than 40 who had recovered from COVID-19. CDR3s include the opening cysteine and the closing phenylalanine or tryptophan. A D gene is named only where the DNA matches it firmly. Some rows mark clone size as missing; the rest say once, few, many or name a class of expanded clone.

CDR3aa: CASSPPGTAYNEQFF
CDR3nt: TGTGCCAGCAGCCCCCCCGGGACTGCCTACAATGAGCAGTTCTTC
len: 15
j_gene: TRBJ2-1
v_gene: TRBV7-3
abundance: once
d_gene: .

CDR3aa: CASSLYPPEGQETQYF
CDR3nt: TGTGCCAGCAGCTTGTATCCCCCTGAGGGCCAAGAGACCCAGTACTTC
len: 16
j_gene: TRBJ2-5
v_gene: TRBV7-6
abundance: .
d_gene: .

CDR3aa: CASSILGGGQPQHF
CDR3nt: TGTGCCAGTAGTATTTTGGGGGGTGGACAGCCCCAGCATTTT
len: 14
j_gene: TRBJ1-5
v_gene: TRBV19
abundance: .
d_gene: .

CDR3aa: CASSQDPRDRANSPLHF
CDR3nt: TGCGCCAGCAGCCAAGATCCGCGGGACAGGGCCAATTCACCCCTCCACTTT
len: 17
j_gene: TRBJ1-6
v_gene: TRBV4-1
abundance: .
d_gene: TRBD1

CDR3aa: CASKTGGEGNTIYF
CDR3nt: TGTGCCAGTAAGACAGGGGGCGAAGGAAACACCATATATTTT
len: 14
j_gene: TRBJ1-3
v_gene: TRBV28
abundance: few
d_gene: TRBD1

CDR3aa: CASRTDNEQFF
CDR3nt: TGTGCCAGCAGGACAGACAATGAGCAGTTCTTC
len: 11
j_gene: TRBJ2-1
v_gene: TRBV28
abundance: once
d_gene: .

CDR3aa: CASSPGLADNEQFF
CDR3nt: TGTGCCAGCTCACCGGGACTAGCCGATAATGAGCAGTTCTTC
len: 14
j_gene: TRBJ2-1
v_gene: TRBV18
abundance: .
d_gene: TRBD2

CDR3aa: CASSQSRRGHYEQYF
CDR3nt: TGCGCCAGCAGTCAATCCCGGAGAGGGCACTACGAGCAGTACTTC
len: 15
j_gene: TRBJ2-7
v_gene: TRBV4-1
abundance: .
d_gene: .

CDR3aa: CASSLQDPTAGGKETQYF
CDR3nt: TGTGCCAGCTCACTTCAGGACCCCACAGCGGGGGGAAAAGAGACCCAGTACTTC
len: 18
j_gene: TRBJ2-5
v_gene: TRBV18
abundance: .
d_gene: TRBD2

CDR3aa: CASSTRSGGPGELFF
CDR3nt: TGTGCCAGCAGCACCCGTAGCGGGGGACCCGGGGAGCTGTTTTTT
len: 15
j_gene: TRBJ2-2
v_gene: TRBV9
abundance: .
d_gene: TRBD2

CDR3aa: CASSWDRVDTEAFF
CDR3nt: TGTGCCAGCTCGTGGGACAGGGTTGACACTGAAGCTTTCTTT
len: 14
j_gene: TRBJ1-1
v_gene: TRBV6-5
abundance: .
d_gene: TRBD1

CDR3aa: CASSTGFLAKNIQYF
CDR3nt: TGTGCCAGCAGTACAGGGTTCCTAGCCAAAAACATTCAGTACTTC
len: 15
j_gene: TRBJ2-4
v_gene: TRBV27
abundance: .
d_gene: .

CDR3aa: CASSSGFWQYF
CDR3nt: TGTGCCAGCAGTTCAGGGTTCTGGCAGTACTTC
len: 11
j_gene: TRBJ2-7
v_gene: TRBV12-3/TRBV12-4
abundance: .
d_gene: .

CDR3aa: CASSSSGGDSYGYTF
CDR3nt: TGTGCCAGCAGTTCCTCGGGCGGGGACAGTTATGGCTACACCTTC
len: 15
j_gene: TRBJ1-2
v_gene: TRBV27
abundance: few
d_gene: TRBD1

CDR3aa: CASSLTWRANEQFF
CDR3nt: TGTGCCAGCAGCTTAACCTGGCGGGCCAATGAGCAGTTCTTC
len: 14
j_gene: TRBJ2-1
v_gene: TRBV11-2
abundance: .
d_gene: .

CDR3aa: CASSGETGLAFF
CDR3nt: TGTGCCAGTAGCGGGGAGACAGGGCTCGCTTTCTTT
len: 12
j_gene: TRBJ1-1
v_gene: TRBV19
abundance: .
d_gene: TRBD1

CDR3aa: CASSLGQEVTEAFF
CDR3nt: TGTGCCAGCAGCCTCGGACAGGAGGTCACTGAAGCTTTCTTT
len: 14
j_gene: TRBJ1-1
v_gene: TRBV7-6
abundance: .
d_gene: TRBD1